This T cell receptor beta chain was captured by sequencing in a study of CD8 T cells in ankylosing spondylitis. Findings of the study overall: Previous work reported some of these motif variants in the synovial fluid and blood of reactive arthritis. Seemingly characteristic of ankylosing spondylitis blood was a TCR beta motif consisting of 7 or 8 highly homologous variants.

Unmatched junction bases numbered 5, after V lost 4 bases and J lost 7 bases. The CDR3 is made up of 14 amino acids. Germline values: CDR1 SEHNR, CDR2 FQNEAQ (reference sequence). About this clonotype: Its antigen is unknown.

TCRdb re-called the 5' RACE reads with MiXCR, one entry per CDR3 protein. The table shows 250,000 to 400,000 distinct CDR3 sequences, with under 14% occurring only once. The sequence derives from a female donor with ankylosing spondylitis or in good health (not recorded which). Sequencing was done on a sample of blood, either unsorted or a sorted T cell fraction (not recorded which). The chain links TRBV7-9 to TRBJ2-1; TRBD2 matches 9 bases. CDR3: CASSSGTSRNEQFF. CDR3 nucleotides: TGTGCCAGCAGCTCCGGGACTAGCAGGAATGAGCAGTTCTTC.